Given below is one TCR beta chain in context. Its antigen is still unknown. Sequenced by immunoSEQ multiplex PCR; TCRdb stores in-frame clones only, minus some. This sample has 15,000 to 20,000 clones; about 90% occur once, and the top ten carry about 52%. The data originate from a study of OX40 agonist ivuxolimab in advanced cancers. Study-level results: CD4+ and CD8+ blood T cells expanded clonally by week 6 at 0.1 to 3.0 mg/kg.

The germline V gene has CDR1 SGDLS and CDR2 YYNGEE. This CDR3 has 16 amino acids. Trimming at V came to 4 bases and at J to 3 bases, leaving 6 bases not matched to a gene. The TCR was taken from an adult with an advanced solid tumor such as melanoma, head and neck, liver or kidney cancer. The input for sequencing was CD4+ or CD8+ T cells sorted from blood, taken in a trial of the OX40 agonist ivuxolimab. The chain is built from TRBV9 and TRBJ2-3; 12 nucleotides line up with TRBD2. The CDR3 loop is CASSKGLAGITDTQYF. The CDR3, as DNA: TGTGCCAGCAGCAAAGGACTAGCGGGGATAACAGATACGCAGTATTTT.